This passage covers 23 T cell receptor beta chains from one sample sequenced in a study of neurological immune-mediated disorders. TCRdb redid the calling of the 5' RACE reads with MiXCR, one entry per CDR3 protein. Of some 87,000 distinct CDR3 sequences in the sample, 5% to 6% were seen once. Time point of the sample: longitudinal time-point 2. Sequenced input: PBMCs. The source is an older woman with multiple sclerosis.

This clonotype appeared many times. This sequence joins TRBV20-1 and TRBJ1-2; 11 bases agree with TRBD1. The CDR3 contains 13 residues. V lost 5 bases, J lost 4 bases, and 3 bases stayed unmatched. The V gene's germline CDR1 is DFQATT and CDR2 SNEGSKA (reference sequence). The CDR3 DNA reads TGCAGTGCTGAGGACAGGGGGCCCTATGGCTACACCTTC. As protein: CSAEDRGPYGYTF.

This clonotype was found many times. The genes are TRBV5-6 and TRBJ2-7; 7 positions match TRBD1. The V gene end was trimmed by 4 bases and the J gene end by 3 bases; junction bases not matched to a gene: 7. The CDR3 spans 14 residues. Germline CDR1 SGHDT, CDR2 YYEEEE. CDR3 bases: TGTGCCAGCAGCACGAGGGACAGAGACTACGAGCAGTACTTC. It specifies CASSTRDRDYEQYF.

Ten or more counts support this clonotype. V and J are TRBV7-6 and TRBJ2-7, with D tentatively TRBD1 or TRBD2 (5 bases each). The V gene lost 5 bases and the J gene lost 3 bases, with 11 bases spanning the gap. This CDR3 is built from 13 residues. Germline V gives CDR1 SGHVS, CDR2 FNYEAQ. CDR3 DNA: TGTGCCAGCAGCGACGGGACCAACTACGAGCAGTACTTC. It translates to CASSDGTNYEQYF.

This clonotype has a count of ten or more. The rearrangement uses TRBV7-2 and TRBJ2-2; 11 nucleotides agree with TRBD2. The CDR3 sequence is 16 residues long. The germline CDR1 and CDR2 sequences are SGHTA and FQGNSA. Trimming took 6 bases from V and 4 from J; bases not matched to a gene: 7. CDR3 nucleotide sequence: TGTGCCAGCAGATCCGGGACTAGCGGCGCCACCGGGGAGCTGTTTTTT. It translates to CASRSGTSGATGELFF. Looking up the rest from reference TRBV7-2 and TRBJ2-2 gives the full variable domain: GAGVSQSPSNKVTEKGKDVELRCDPISGHTALYWYRQSLGQGLEFLIYFQGNSAPDKSGLPSDRFSAERTGGSVSTLTIQRTQQEDSAVYLCASRSGTSGATGELFFGEGSRLTVL.

This clonotype was seen repeatedly, ten times or more. The rearrangement joins TRBV12-3 or TRBV12-4 to TRBJ2-7; possibly TRBD1 for D (5 bases). V shed 1 base and J shed 7 bases, with 11 bases lying between them. The CDR3 is 13 residues long. CDR3 amino acids: CASSLGGTGEQYF. The CDR3, as DNA: TGTGCCAGCAGTTTAGGGGGCACTGGGGAGCAGTACTTC.

The chain recombines TRBV4-2 with TRBJ2-3; TRBD2 matches 13 bases. V trimming: 5 bases; J trimming: 4 bases; junction bases outside the gene matches: 6. Germline values: CDR1 LGHNA, CDR2 YNFKEQ. This CDR3 contains 16 residues. The CDR3 protein is CASSDQLAGGPDTQYF. The CDR3 coding sequence is TGTGCCAGCAGCGACCAACTAGCGGGGGGGCCAGATACGCAGTATTTT.

This clonotype was seen many times. The V and J genes are TRBV5-1 and TRBJ2-7; TRBD1 agrees at 9 bases. The length of the CDR3 is 14 residues. V shed 5 bases and J 5 bases; nucleotides not matched to a gene: 8. Germline V gene data show CDR1 as SGHRS and CDR2 as YFSETQ. The CDR3, as DNA: TGCGCCAGCAGAGAGACAGGGGGAGAGAACGAGCAGTACTTC. As protein: CASRETGGENEQYF.

This clonotype appeared a few times. The chain is built from TRBV7-9 and TRBJ2-7; the D is unclear. The CDR3 is 15 amino acids. The V and J ends lost 5 bases and 3 bases respectively, with 17 bases between them. The germline V gene encodes CDR1 SEHNR and CDR2 FQNEAQ (reference sequence). The CDR3 region has the DNA TGTGCCAGCAGCGACCGGTCGCCCGGCGTCTACGAGCAGTACTTC. Translation: CASSDRSPGVYEQYF. The full variable domain, with the rest looked up from reference TRBV7-9 and TRBJ2-7, is DTGVSQNPRHKITKRGQNVTFRCDPISEHNRLYWYRQTLGQGPEFLTYFQNEAQLEKSRLLSDRFSAERPKGSFSTLEIQRTEQGDSAMYLCASSDRSPGVYEQYFGPGTRLTVT.

This clonotype has a count of ten or more. The chain carries TRBV7-2 and TRBJ2-2, with D perhaps given as TRBD1 or TRBD2 (7 bases each). CDR1 is SGHTA, CDR2 FQGNSA, per germline. With 5 bases removed from V and 1 base from J, the gap between germline ends came to 14 bases. The CDR3 covers 16 residues. This chain's CDR3 is CASSLRGGQNTGELFF. The CDR3 DNA is TGTGCCAGCAGCCTCAGGGGGGGACAGAACACCGGGGAGCTGTTTTTT.

This clonotype was counted ten times or more. This rearrangement joins TRBV7-2 to TRBJ2-2; D could derive from TRBD1 or TRBD2 (6 bases each). V was pared by 2 bases and J by 0 bases, with 13 bases between. This CDR3 comprises 17 residues. Germline V gives CDR1 SGHTA, CDR2 FQGNSA. Here the CDR3 reads CASSLPVRGPNTGELFF. The CDR3 coding sequence is TGTGCCAGCAGCTTACCAGTCCGGGGGCCGAACACCGGGGAGCTGTTTTTT.

The chain recombines TRBV29-1 with TRBJ2-1; D remains unclear. The CDR3 spans 12 residues. Per the germline V gene, CDR1 is SQVTM and CDR2 is ANQGSEA. V gave up 5 bases and J gave up 5 bases, with 10 bases separating them. For the CDR3, the DNA is TGCAGCGTTAGACCTACAGACAATGAGCAGTTCTTC. Its protein product is CSVRPTDNEQFF.

This clonotype was observed at least ten times. The chain uses TRBV7-9 and TRBJ1-1; maybe TRBD1 (6 bases). The germline gives CDR1 SEHNR, CDR2 FQNEAQ (reference sequence). V lost 5 bases to trimming and J lost 3 bases, with 7 bases between them. This CDR3 spans 12 amino acids. DNA for the CDR3: TGTGCCAGCAGCCACAGGGACACTGAAGCTTTCTTT. Translated, it gives CASSHRDTEAFF.

This clonotype was seen at least ten times. The V call is TRBV12-3 or TRBV12-4, the J call TRBJ1-2; D ambiguous. The length of the CDR3 is 14 residues. Trimming removed 3 bases at V and 5 bases at J, with 13 bases between. The CDR3 sequence: CASSLAGVVYGYTF. CDR3 nucleotides: TGTGCCAGCAGTTTGGCTGGGGTTGTTTATGGCTACACCTTC.

This clonotype was seen ten or more times. The chain links TRBV5-1 to TRBJ1-6, with D hard to call. Germline CDR1 and CDR2: SGHRS and YFSETQ. V lost 3 bases, J lost 0 bases, and 4 bases lay in between. The CDR3 length is 14 residues. The CDR3 DNA follows: TGCGCCAGCAGCTCTAGCTCCTATAATTCACCCCTCCACTTT. It yields the protein CASSSSSYNSPLHF.

At least ten counts were recorded for this clonotype. The chain is built from TRBV30 and TRBJ2-7; tentative D call: TRBD2 (5 bases). Germline V lookup: CDR1 GTSNPN, CDR2 SVGIG (reference sequence). The CDR3 is 14 residues long. The ends were cut back, 4 bases at V and 3 bases at J, with 16 bases in the middle. CDR3 bases: TGTGCCTGGACCCCCGGGATGACAAGCTACGAGCAGTACTTC. Encoded protein: CAWTPGMTSYEQYF.

In this sample, this clonotype turned up many times. V and J are TRBV4-2 and TRBJ2-7; 8 bases align to TRBD2. The V and J ends lost 4 bases and 6 bases, in that order; junction bases with no gene match: 5. Germline assignment: CDR1 LGHNA and CDR2 YNFKEQ. The CDR3 is 13 residues long. The CDR3 reads CASSPPGLVEQYF. CDR3 DNA: TGTGCCAGCAGCCCCCCGGGACTAGTCGAGCAGTACTTC.

Ten or more counts support this clonotype. One junction end disagrees with the germline gene, perhaps due to a read error. The J gene is TRBJ2-7, the V gene TRBV7-7, with a possible D match to TRBD1 (6 bases). The CDR3 sequence is 14 residues long. CDR1 and CDR2 (germline): SSHAT, FNYEAQ (reference sequence). The CDR3 loop is CASSMGDNPYEQYF. The CDR3 DNA is TGTGCTAGCAGCATGGGGGACAATCCCTACGAGCAGTACTTC.

At least ten counts were recorded for this clonotype. The rearrangement links TRBV7-2 to TRBJ1-6; tentative D call: TRBD1 (6 bases). This CDR3 has 14 residues. In germline, CDR1 is SGHTA, CDR2 FQGNSA. Trimming stripped 5 bases from V and 7 bases from J, with 12 bases between. CDR3 nucleotide sequence: TGTGCCAGCAGCGTACACAGGGCGAATTCACCCCTCCACTTT. This translates into CASSVHRANSPLHF.

This clonotype was seen at least ten times. The genes are TRBV7-9 and TRBJ1-5, with 8 positions matching TRBD1. V lost 3 bases, J lost 5 bases, and 3 bases stayed unmatched. There are 14 residues in the CDR3. Looked up from germline, CDR1 is SEHNR and CDR2 is FQNEAQ (reference sequence). The CDR3 here is CASSLTGVDQPQHF. In DNA form, the CDR3 reads TGTGCCAGCAGCTTGACAGGGGTGGATCAGCCCCAGCATTTT.

This clonotype was detected ten times or more. The chain uses TRBV5-1 and TRBJ2-5; D unclear. Per the germline V gene, CDR1 is SGHRS and CDR2 is YFSETQ. V shed 1 base and J shed 3 bases, with 7 bases lying between them. This CDR3 is built from 13 residues. In nucleotides, the CDR3 is TGCGCCAGCAGCTTGTGGGCAGAAGAGACCCAGTACTTC. Protein product: CASSLWAEETQYF.

This clonotype came up many times. The chain recombines TRBV5-1 with TRBJ1-1; D perhaps matches TRBD1 (5 bases). Trimming cost V 0 bases and J 4 bases, with 10 bases left between them. Germline V CDR1 and CDR2: SGHRS, YFSETQ. The CDR3 extends over 14 amino acids. CDR3 in amino acids: CASSLATGGTEAFF. CDR3 in DNA: TGCGCCAGCAGCTTGGCAACAGGAGGCACTGAAGCTTTCTTT. The whole variable domain, filled in from reference TRBV5-1 and TRBJ1-1, reads KAGVTQTPRYLIKTRGQQVTLSCSPISGHRSVSWYQQTPGQGLQFLFEYFSETQRNKGNFPGRFSGRQFSNSRSEMNVSTLELGDSALYLCASSLATGGTEAFFGQGTRLTVV.

The chain uses TRBV20-1 and TRBJ2-3; 7 positions match TRBD2. V was clipped by 8 bases and J by 5 bases; unmatched bases: 7. This CDR3 spans 12 amino acids. Germline-derived CDR1 and CDR2 are DFQATT and SNEGSKA (reference sequence). The DNA of the CDR3 is TGCAGTTCCGGACTAGAGATAGATACGCAGTATTTT. Translated, it gives CSSGLEIDTQYF.

This clonotype has a count of ten or more. V gene TRBV20-1 combines with J gene TRBJ2-3; 8 positions match TRBD2. The CDR3 is made up of 14 amino acids. J was trimmed by 2 bases and V by 4 bases; bases with no gene match: 5. The germline gives CDR1 DFQATT, CDR2 SNEGSKA (reference sequence). In DNA, the CDR3 is TGCAGTGCTATTGCGGGGGGTAACACAGATACGCAGTATTTT. Translated, it gives CSAIAGGNTDTQYF.